A selection of T cell receptor beta chains follows, all from one sample in a study of T cell responses to AZD1222 COVID-19 vaccine. Assay used: immunoSEQ multiplex PCR; TCRdb lists only in-frame clones, some missing. Here the sample spans tens of thousands of clones, 90% to 95% being singletons. The sequenced sample was peripheral blood, obtained on day 0 of AZD1222 vaccination. All receptors derive from an adult in good health. Each CDR3 is given with its conserved first and last residue. A D gene is named only where the DNA matches it firmly.

>.|TRBJ2-7|TRBV28
CASRMQGRIHEQYF
TGTGCCAGCAGGATGCAGGGGAGAATCCACGAGCAGTACTTC
>TRBD1|TRBJ2-7|TRBV23-1
CASSQSDVCDRGSLSYEQYF
TGCGCCAGCAGTCAATCCGATGTTTGCGACAGGGGTTCTCTCTCCTACGAGCAGTACTTC
>TRBD1|TRBJ2-5|TRBV9
CASSVGTGGKYFETQYF
TGTGCCAGCAGCGTAGGGACAGGGGGGAAGTATTTTGAGACCCAGTACTTC
>.|TRBJ2-5|TRBV6-2/TRBV6-3
CASSYGGLSKETQYF
TGTGCCAGCAGTTACGGCGGGCTGTCGAAGGAGACCCAGTACTTC
>.|TRBJ2-3|TRBV7-2
CASSVGTDTQYF
TGTGCCAGCAGCGTAGGGACAGATACGCAGTATTTT
>TRBD1|TRBJ2-5|TRBV2
CASSEAGRGFQETQYF
TGTGCCAGCAGTGAAGCAGGCAGGGGGTTCCAAGAGACCCAGTACTTC
>TRBD2|TRBJ2-7|TRBV3-1/TRBV3-2
CASSQGASGASYEQYF
TGTGCCAGCAGCCAAGGGGCTAGCGGGGCCTCCTACGAGCAGTACTTC
>.|TRBJ1-5|TRBV28
CASSGGVSNQPQHF
TGTGCCAGCAGTGGGGGGGTTAGCAATCAGCCCCAGCATTTT
>.|TRBJ1-1|TRBV9
CASSPRQVNWGEAFF
TGTGCCAGCAGCCCCCGACAGGTTAACTGGGGTGAAGCTTTCTTT
>TRBD2|TRBJ2-3|TRBV28
CASSLGARGSTDTQYF
TGTGCCAGCAGTTTAGGGGCGCGGGGGAGCACAGATACGCAGTATTTT
>.|TRBJ1-3|TRBV3-1/TRBV3-2
CASSPGPAGNTIYF
TGTGCCAGCAGCCCCGGCCCGGCTGGAAACACCATATATTTT
>.|TRBJ1-5|TRBV10-3
CAISGQYSNQPQHF
TGTGCCATCAGCGGACAGTATAGCAATCAGCCCCAGCATTTT
>TRBD1|TRBJ1-5|TRBV24-1
CATSDGGTGAHQPQHF
TGTGCCACCAGTGATGGGGGGACAGGGGCTCATCAGCCCCAGCATTTT
>.|TRBJ1-2|TRBV28
CASSFDIAVGYTF
TGTGCCAGCAGTTTTGACATAGCGGTGGGCTACACCTTC
>TRBD1|TRBJ1-4|TRBV28
CASSTPTGGSVKLFF
TGTGCCAGCAGTACCCCGACAGGGGGATCGGTAAAACTGTTTTTT
>.|TRBJ1-3|TRBV6-1
CASSELWRSGNTIYF
TGTGCCAGCAGTGAATTGTGGCGTTCTGGAAACACCATATATTTT
>.|TRBJ1-4|TRBV18
CASSPEYLLGSEEKLFF
TGTGCCAGCTCACCAGAATATCTATTGGGAAGTGAGGAAAAACTGTTTTTT
>.|TRBJ2-3|TRBV12-5
CASGLVGLRTDTQYF
TGTGCTAGTGGTTTGGTAGGACTTCGGACAGATACGCAGTATTTT
>.|TRBJ1-3|TRBV5-1
CASSLDGASSGNTIYF
TGCGCCAGCAGCTTGGATGGGGCCTCCTCTGGAAACACCATATATTTT